The 21 T cell receptor beta chains given below trace back to one sample, sequenced in a study of beta chain features in type 1 diabetes (dated by TCRdb to 2017 to 2018). Overall study outcomes, separate from this receptor: In all four CD4+ subsets, TCRB CDR3 length was moderately but significantly shorter in type 1 diabetes patients.

Libraries were constructed by the immunoSEQ multiplex PCR assay. The entire amount of isolated RNA was reverse transcribed using the High Capacity cDNA Reverse Transcription Kit, so the sequenced TCRB transcripts were expressed ones. TCRdb provides this immuneACCESS table in a form limited to in-frame rearrangements. Some clones are lacking; in checked studies, under half of them reflect an unresolved V gene, and why the rest are absent is not known. For this sample the table gives under 350,000 clones, of which about 24% were detected only once. The ten largest clones add up to around 0.011% of the sample. For these TCRs, the target antigens are not known. The specimen sequenced was naive CD4+ T cells from blood. The cell subset or site label for this specimen denotes: true naive CD4+ T cells. The receptors were gathered from a woman in her twenties or thirties with type 1 diabetes.

The V and J genes are TRBV9 and TRBJ2-3; 9 nucleotides match TRBD2. CDR1 SGDLS and CDR2 YYNGEE come from the germline V gene. The CDR3 sequence is 17 residues long. The ends lost 0 bases at V and 7 bases at J; junction bases unmatched: 12. This chain's CDR3 is CASSVGFSGSTWYTQYF. The CDR3 DNA follows: TGTGCCAGCAGCGTAGGCTTTAGCGGGAGCACCTGGTATACGCAGTATTTT. The full variable domain, rest sourced from reference TRBV9 and TRBJ2-3, is DSGVTQTPKHLITATGQRVTLRCSPRSGDLSVYWYQQSLDQGLQFLIQYYNGEERAKGNILERFSAQQFPDLHSELNLSSLELGDSALYFCASSVGFSGSTWYTQYFGPGTRLTVL.

The chain has TRBV14 and TRBJ2-4; 7 bases map to TRBD1. The CDR3 is 13 residues long. Germline CDR1 reads SGHDN; CDR2 reads FVKESK. J gave up 8 bases and V 3 bases, and 4 bases lay outside the gene matches. CDR3 in DNA: TGTGCCAGCAGCCACTACACAGGGGACATTCAGTACTTC. Translation: CASSHYTGDIQYF.

Only a few counts were recorded for this clone. The V and J genes are TRBV27 and TRBJ1-5; perhaps TRBD1 as D (5 bases). Trimming shortened V by 5 bases and J by 2 bases, and 16 bases separated the two germline ends. CDR1 and CDR2 (germline): MNHEY, SMNVEV (reference sequence). The CDR3 is made up of 16 amino acids. The CDR3 is CASSRWGGTGNQPQHF. CDR3 DNA sequence: TGTGCCAGCAGTAGATGGGGTGGGACTGGCAATCAGCCCCAGCATTTT.

Written as DNA, the CDR3 is TGCAGCGTTGGGGTGCGGGGGGACTATGGCTACACCTTC. Protein product: CSVGVRGDYGYTF. The chain employs TRBV29-1 and TRBJ1-2; D perhaps matches TRBD1 (5 bases). V dropped 4 bases and J dropped 3 bases, with 12 bases sitting between them. The CDR3 runs to 13 residues. Germline V gene data show CDR1 as SQVTM and CDR2 as ANQGSEA.

The chain has TRBV4-1 and TRBJ1-4, with 7 positions matching TRBD1. CDR3 length: 15 residues. Germline CDR1 is MGHRA and CDR2 is YSYEKL. J gave up 5 bases and V 2 bases, and 5 bases lay outside the gene matches. The CDR3 loop reads CASSQPTGANEKLFF. CDR3 coding DNA: TGCGCCAGCAGCCAACCTACAGGGGCCAATGAAAAACTGTTTTTT.

The rearrangement uses TRBV7-3 and TRBJ2-3; D is possibly TRBD1 (5 bases). Trimming removed 2 bases from V and 4 bases from J, with 7 bases in between. There are 13 residues in the CDR3. CDR1 and CDR2 from the germline V gene are SGHTA and FQGTGA. Here the CDR3 reads CASSLARADTQYF. The DNA of the CDR3 is TGTGCCAGCAGCTTAGCCAGGGCAGATACGCAGTATTTT. Filled out from reference TRBV7-3 and TRBJ2-3, the complete variable domain reads GAGVSQTPSNKVTEKGKYVELRCDPISGHTALYWYRQSLGQGPEFLIYFQGTGAADDSGLPNDRFFAVRPEGSVSTLKIQRTERGDSAVYLCASSLARADTQYFGPGTRLTVL.

The chain joins TRBV7-9 to TRBJ1-5; D uncertain. The CDR3 consists of 14 residues. With 4 bases removed from V and 0 bases from J, the gap between germline ends came to 7 bases. Germline V gene data show CDR1 as SEHNR and CDR2 as FQNEAQ (reference sequence). CDR3: CASSSSGSNQPQHF. CDR3 DNA sequence: TGTGCCAGCAGCTCTTCAGGTAGCAATCAGCCCCAGCATTTT.

J is TRBJ1-2 and V is TRBV29-1; 7 nucleotides match TRBD1. Trimming cost V 6 bases and J 8 bases; bases outside gene matches: 3. Germline CDR1 SQVTM, CDR2 ANQGSEA. This CDR3 spans 10 amino acids. The chain's CDR3 is CSVTGVGYTF. CDR3 nucleotide sequence: TGCAGCGTCACAGGGGTGGGCTACACCTTC.

Only a few counts were recorded for this clone. This chain links TRBV2 with TRBJ1-1; D uncertain. Trimming removed 9 bases from V and 2 bases from J, with 7 bases in between. The germline V gene encodes CDR1 SNHLY and CDR2 FYNNEI. The CDR3 sequence is 11 residues long. The CDR3 DNA reads TGTGCCAGTTACTATAACACTGAAGCTTTCTTT. Residues: CASYYNTEAFF.

The CDR3 protein is CASSSGLAGGSEQFF. CDR3 coding DNA: TGTGCCAGCAGTTCCGGACTAGCGGGAGGGAGTGAGCAGTTCTTC. The chain is built from TRBV6-1 and TRBJ2-1; 15 nucleotides line up with TRBD2. CDR3 length equals 15 residues. The J segment lost 9 bases and the V segment lost 5 bases, leaving 5 bases of the junction unmatched. Germline CDR1 reads MNHNS; CDR2 reads SASEGT.

This clone was observed a few times. The rearrangement links TRBV23-1 to TRBJ2-1; 8 nucleotides match TRBD1. Being an ORF, TRBV23-1 has a function that is uncertain. The CDR3 loop spans 14 amino acids. V shed 10 bases and J 2 bases; nucleotides not matched to a gene: 7. Written as DNA, the CDR3 is TGCGCCATCCCGGACAGGGTGGCCTACAATGAGCAGTTCTTC. The encoded protein is CAIPDRVAYNEQFF.

This chain links TRBV4-1 with TRBJ2-7; 10 nucleotides agree with TRBD2. V shed 4 bases and J 1 base; nucleotides not matched to a gene: 4. CDR3 length equals 15 residues. CDR1 MGHRA and CDR2 YSYEKL come from the germline V gene. The CDR3 DNA reads as TGCGCCAGCAGCCGCGGACTAGCGGAGTCCTACGAGCAGTACTTC. As protein: CASSRGLAESYEQYF.

CDR3 DNA sequence: TGTGCCAGCAGTTTTCGCGGGTCTGAGACCCAGTACTTC. Its translation: CASSFRGSETQYF. The chain is built from TRBV28 and TRBJ2-5, with D possibly being TRBD2 (5 bases). The V end lost 3 bases, the J end lost 5 bases, and 10 bases lay between the germline ends. The CDR3 totals 13 residues. Looked up from germline, CDR1 is MDHEN and CDR2 is SYDVKM.

The V call is TRBV7-9, the J call TRBJ2-7; 9 bases fit TRBD2. Germline V lookup: CDR1 SEHNR, CDR2 FQNEAQ (reference sequence). With V trimmed by 5 bases and J by 2 bases, 7 bases remained unmatched. This CDR3 has 15 amino acids. The CDR3 loop reads CASSPLGLAAYEQYF. The CDR3 nucleotides are TGTGCCAGCAGCCCCCTGGGACTAGCAGCCTACGAGCAGTACTTC.

This clone was seen only a few times. V usage is TRBV5-6 and J usage is TRBJ2-1, with TRBD1 as a possible D gene (5 bases). Germline-derived CDR1 and CDR2 are SGHDT and YYEEEE. Trimming removed 2 bases from V and 10 bases from J, with 7 bases in between. This CDR3 is 11 amino acids long. CDR3 sequence reads: CASSFGAEQFF. CDR3 in DNA: TGTGCCAGCAGCTTTGGGGCCGAGCAGTTCTTC.

This clone was found a few times. This chain connects TRBV7-8 to TRBJ1-5, with D maybe TRBD1 (6 bases). CDR3 size: 15 residues. The germline V gene encodes CDR1 SGHVS and CDR2 FQNEAQ. Trimming took 5 bases from V and 2 from J, leaving 13 bases between them. The CDR3 DNA reads TGTGCCAGCAGCACACAGGGAAGAGGCAATCAGCCCCAGCATTTT. Its protein product is CASSTQGRGNQPQHF.

This clone was recorded a few times. The V and J genes are TRBV18 and TRBJ1-4; TRBD1 matches at 7 bases. V lost 5 bases and J lost 8; bases outside the gene matches: 8. This CDR3 has 14 residues. Germline V gene sequence: CDR1 KGHSH, CDR2 LQKENI. The CDR3 loop is CASSASGGQEKLFF. CDR3 nucleotide sequence: TGTGCCAGCTCAGCATCAGGGGGACAGGAAAAACTGTTTTTT.

This chain joins TRBV28 and TRBJ2-1; tentatively, D is TRBD2 (6 bases). The CDR3 spans 17 residues. V was pared by 6 bases and J by 6 bases, with 24 bases between. Germline-derived CDR1 and CDR2 are MDHEN and SYDVKM. The CDR3 reads CASRDSAGTSRINEQFF. The CDR3 nucleotides are TGTGCCAGCAGAGATTCCGCCGGGACTTCGAGGATCAATGAGCAGTTCTTC.

The DNA of the CDR3 is TGTGCCTGGAATAGACTAGCGGGGGGACATGAGCAGTTCTTC. Translation gives CAWNRLAGGHEQFF. The chain links TRBV30 to TRBJ2-1, with 13 bases matching TRBD2. The V and J ends lost 4 bases and 8 bases, in that order; junction bases with no gene match: 5. This CDR3 comprises 14 residues. The V gene's germline CDR1 is GTSNPN and CDR2 SVGIG (reference sequence).

The rearrangement uses TRBV2 and TRBJ1-2, with D possibly being TRBD1 (5 bases). V lost 3 bases and J lost 8, with 13 bases in between. CDR3 length equals 13 residues. The germline V gene has CDR1 SNHLY and CDR2 FYNNEI. In nucleotides, the CDR3 is TGTGCCAGCAGTGAGACAGTGGTTCGCGGCTACACCTTC. This gives the protein CASSETVVRGYTF.

This clone was seen more than once but under ten times. This sequence joins TRBV15 and TRBJ2-7; 7 positions match TRBD1. The V gene's germline CDR1 is LNHNV and CDR2 YYDKDF (reference sequence). V dropped 7 bases and J dropped 7; count of bases not matched to a gene: 10. There are 13 residues in the CDR3. CDR3 protein: CATMKGTVGEQYF. The CDR3 region has the DNA TGTGCCACCATGAAGGGGACAGTGGGAGAGCAGTACTTC.